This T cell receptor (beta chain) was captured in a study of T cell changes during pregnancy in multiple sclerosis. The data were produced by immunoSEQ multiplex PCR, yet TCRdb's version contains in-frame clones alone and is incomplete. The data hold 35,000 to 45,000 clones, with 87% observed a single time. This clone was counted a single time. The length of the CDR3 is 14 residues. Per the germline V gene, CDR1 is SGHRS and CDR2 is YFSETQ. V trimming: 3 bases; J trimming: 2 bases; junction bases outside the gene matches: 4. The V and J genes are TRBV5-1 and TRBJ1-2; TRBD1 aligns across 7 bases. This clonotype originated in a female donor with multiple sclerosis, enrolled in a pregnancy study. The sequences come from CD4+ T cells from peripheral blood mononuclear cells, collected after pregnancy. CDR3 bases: TGCGCCAGCAGCTCGACAGGGCGCAACTATGGCTACACCTTC. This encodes CASSSTGRNYGYTF.